These 30 T cell receptor beta chains came from one sample sequenced in a study of blood T cells in healthy people across ages. Then a second PCR, running about 6 to 12 cycles, was carried out with a sample-barcoded 5' primer and a J-beta primer mix. TCRdb itself ran the 5' RACE reads through MiXCR, one entry per CDR3 protein. The table lists 750,000 to 850,000 distinct CDR3 sequences, around a quarter of them singletons. The same specimen was also included in a second study, on T cells of mothers and their children.

Sequencing was performed on blood. These TCRs come from a boy younger than 18 in good health.

The J gene is TRBJ2-4, the V gene TRBV7-2; weak D call: TRBD1 (6 bases). CDR1 is SGHTA, CDR2 FQGNSA, per germline. The CDR3 contains 12 residues. V dropped 5 bases and J dropped 8 bases, with 10 bases sitting between them. The CDR3 loop is CASSKTGYIQYF. The CDR3 DNA reads as TGTGCCAGCAGCAAGACAGGCTACATTCAGTACTTC.

The rearrangement links TRBV21-1 to TRBJ2-5. TRBV21-1 is described as a pseudogene. The CDR3 sequence is 13 residues long. The CDR3 coding sequence is TGTGCCAGCAGCAAACAAAGGGAAGAGACCCAGTACTTC. Amino acid sequence: CASSKQREETQYF.

The chain combines TRBV28 with TRBJ2-1; D is uncertain. The DNA matches TRBJ2-7 better at its end, which makes the J call doubtful. The CDR3 covers 14 residues. The germline V gene has CDR1 MDHEN and CDR2 SYDVKM. The CDR3 is CASFGVAQVYEQYF. The CDR3 DNA reads as TGTGCCTCATTTGGGGTCGCTCAGGTCTACGAGCAGTACTTC.

There are a few counts of this clonotype. The chain recombines TRBV6-5 with TRBJ1-2, with 8 bases matching TRBD1. J gave up 10 bases and V 4 bases, and 5 bases lay outside the gene matches. Germline V gives CDR1 MNHEY, CDR2 SVGAGI. This CDR3 has 12 residues. The CDR3 bases are TGTGCCAGCAGTTCCGGACAGGGTGACTACACCTTC. It yields the protein CASSSGQGDYTF.

The chain couples TRBV4-2 to TRBJ2-5; weak D call: TRBD2 (5 bases). The CDR3 sequence is 14 residues long. Germline values: CDR1 LGHNA, CDR2 YNFKEQ. The V and J ends lost 0 bases and 11 bases respectively, with 16 bases between them. CDR3 sequence reads: CASSQEDSSYKQYF. The DNA for the CDR3 is TGTGCCAGCAGCCAAGAGGACTCTTCCTACAAGCAGTACTTC.

This clonotype has only a few counts. This chain joins TRBV7-2 and TRBJ2-1; D gene unclear. CDR1 is SGHTA, CDR2 FQGNSA, per germline. Trimming took 1 base from V and 2 from J, leaving 9 bases between them. This CDR3 contains 15 residues. The CDR3 region is CASSLDGRAYNEQFF. The CDR3 bases are TGTGCCAGCAGCTTAGATGGCCGAGCCTACAATGAGCAGTTCTTC. Full variable domain (rest looked up from reference TRBV7-2 and TRBJ2-1): GAGVSQSPSNKVTEKGKDVELRCDPISGHTALYWYRQSLGQGLEFLIYFQGNSAPDKSGLPSDRFSAERTGGSVSTLTIQRTQQEDSAVYLCASSLDGRAYNEQFFGPGTRLTVL.

This clonotype was picked up a small number of times. This chain uses TRBV7-2 with TRBJ1-2, with a tentative D call TRBD1 (6 bases). The CDR3 is 14 amino acids. The germline V gene encodes CDR1 SGHTA and CDR2 FQGNSA. V shed 4 bases and J shed 4 bases, with 13 bases lying between them. The CDR3 DNA reads TGTGCCAGCAGCTCCCTTGGGGGCAGCTATGGCTACACCTTC. Protein sequence: CASSSLGGSYGYTF.

The V gene is TRBV28, the J gene TRBJ1-4; D unclear. Germline V gene sequence: CDR1 MDHEN, CDR2 SYDVKM. V lost 6 bases, J lost 6 bases, and 8 bases lay in between. The CDR3 sequence is 12 residues long. CDR3 amino acids: CASRGPYEKLFF. The CDR3 region has the DNA TGTGCCAGCAGGGGTCCCTATGAAAAACTGTTTTTT. The full variable domain, rest sourced from reference TRBV28 and TRBJ1-4, is DVKVTQSSRYLVKRTGEKVFLECVQDMDHENMFWYRQDPGLGLRLIYFSYDVKMKEKGDIPEGYSVSREKKERFSLILESASTNQTSMYLCASRGPYEKLFFGSGTQLSVL.

Only a few counts were recorded for this clonotype. V usage is TRBV5-1 and J usage is TRBJ1-2; no reliable D call. CDR1 is SGHRS, CDR2 YFSETQ, per germline. The CDR3 contains 13 residues. V was shortened by 4 bases and J by 5 bases, with 12 bases between the two germline ends. The CDR3 DNA reads as TGCGCCAGCAGCCCAGGCCAGTCGTATGGCTACACCTTC. It encodes CASSPGQSYGYTF.

V is TRBV6-2 or TRBV6-3 and J is TRBJ2-5, with 7 bases aligning to TRBD1. V gave up 6 bases and J gave up 5 bases; unmatched junction bases: 9. This CDR3 has 14 residues. Germline V gene sequence: CDR1 MNHEY, CDR2 SVGEGT. The CDR3 DNA is TGTGCCAGCAGGGAACAGGGGAGAGGGGAGACCCAGTACTTC. Translated: CASREQGRGETQYF.

This chain links TRBV3-1 with TRBJ2-3; TRBD1 or TRBD2 may be the D gene (5 bases each). Germline V CDR1 and CDR2: LGHDT, YNNKEL (reference sequence). V lost 4 bases and J 4 bases, leaving 18 bases between the germline ends. This CDR3 contains 16 residues. The CDR3 spells CASSPTIALGADTQYF. The CDR3 DNA reads TGTGCCAGCAGCCCCACGATTGCCCTGGGGGCAGATACGCAGTATTTT.

The chain links TRBV10-3 to TRBJ1-1; no definite D call. Germline CDR1 reads ENHRY; CDR2 reads SYGVKD. CDR3 size: 15 residues. Trimming left V 1 base short and J 4 bases short, with 13 bases between. Written as DNA, the CDR3 is TGTGCCATCAGTGAGTTCGGGTCAGGTGCCACTGAAGCTTTCTTT. Amino acid sequence: CAISEFGSGATEAFF.

In this sample, this clonotype turned up a few times. The chain uses TRBV9 and TRBJ1-1; TRBD1 matches at 9 bases. This CDR3 has 16 amino acids. The V segment lost 0 bases and the J segment 5 bases; nucleotides outside the gene matches: 8. Germline V gene sequence: CDR1 SGDLS, CDR2 YYNGEE. The CDR3 region has the DNA TGTGCCAGCAGCGTAGGGGACAGGGCGAGAGGGACTGAAGCTTTCTTT. Its translation: CASSVGDRARGTEAFF.

The CDR3: CASGEGAAAYEQYF. The CDR3 DNA follows: TGTGCCAGCGGAGAGGGGGCCGCCGCCTACGAGCAGTACTTC. The V and J genes are TRBV6-5 and TRBJ2-7; 7 positions match TRBD1. There are 14 residues in the CDR3. Germline V lookup: CDR1 MNHEY, CDR2 SVGAGI. V was clipped by 8 bases and J by 2 bases; unmatched bases: 9.

This clonotype appeared a few times. The chain has TRBV4-1 and TRBJ2-5, with 7 bases lining up with TRBD2. Germline values: CDR1 MGHRA, CDR2 YSYEKL. With 0 bases clipped from V and 4 bases from J, the junction kept 5 bases outside the gene matches. The CDR3 is made up of 15 amino acids. Written as DNA, the CDR3 is TGCGCCAGCAGCCAAGATCTGCCGGGAGGAGAGACCCAGTACTTC. Translation: CASSQDLPGGETQYF.

This clonotype was seen a few times. V and J are TRBV5-4 and TRBJ2-3; D remains ambiguous. CDR1 is SGHNT and CDR2 is YYREEE in the germline V gene (reference sequence). V was trimmed by 1 base and J by 2 bases, leaving 5 bases between them. The CDR3 loop spans 13 amino acids. The CDR3: CASSLSDTDTQYF. The CDR3 DNA follows: TGTGCCAGCAGCTTGTCCGACACAGATACGCAGTATTTT.

This clonotype was detected a few times. The chain has TRBV2 and TRBJ2-7; 12 nucleotides line up with TRBD2. The CDR3 covers 15 residues. After removal of 6 bases from V and 4 bases from J, the junction contained 7 bases not matched to a gene. Germline CDR1 and CDR2: SNHLY and FYNNEI. The CDR3 nucleotides are TGTGCCAGCAGGCGGACTAGCGGGGACTCATACGAGCAGTACTTC. Translating it yields CASRRTSGDSYEQYF.

The gene calls are TRBV24-1 and TRBJ2-7; D is unclear. The CDR3 loop spans 15 amino acids. Germline lookup yields CDR1 KGHDR and CDR2 SFDVKD. Trimming cost V 4 bases and J 3 bases, with 15 bases left between them. The CDR3, as DNA: TGTGCCACCAGTGACTCACGATCTGACGGCTACGAGCAGTACTTC. The encoded protein is CATSDSRSDGYEQYF.

The chain uses TRBV5-1 and TRBJ1-2, with D possibly TRBD1 on 5 matching bases. Per the germline V gene, CDR1 is SGHRS and CDR2 is YFSETQ. The CDR3 runs 13 residues. Trimming cost V 2 bases and J 8 bases, with 13 bases left between them. The CDR3 DNA reads TGCGCCAGCAGCTTATCGGGGGAGTGGGGCTACACCTTC. Protein sequence: CASSLSGEWGYTF.

The V and J genes are TRBV9 and TRBJ2-1; D call uncertain. Trimming removed 0 bases at V and 1 base at J, with 8 bases between. This CDR3 contains 15 residues. Per the germline V gene, CDR1 is SGDLS and CDR2 is YYNGEE. This CDR3 reads CASSVDTNSYNEQFF. The CDR3 coding sequence is TGTGCCAGCAGCGTAGACACGAATTCCTACAATGAGCAGTTCTTC. Using reference TRBV9 and TRBJ2-1 for the parts outside the CDR3, the full variable domain is DSGVTQTPKHLITATGQRVTLRCSPRSGDLSVYWYQQSLDQGLQFLIQYYNGEERAKGNILERFSAQQFPDLHSELNLSSLELGDSALYFCASSVDTNSYNEQFFGPGTRLTVL.

CDR3: CSVEDGGRGEQFF. The CDR3 DNA sequence: TGCAGCGTTGAAGATGGTGGGAGGGGTGAGCAGTTCTTC. This sequence joins TRBV29-1 and TRBJ2-1; 7 bases map to TRBD2. CDR1 SQVTM and CDR2 ANQGSEA come from the germline V gene. The CDR3 consists of 13 residues. The junction had 5 bases not matched to a gene; V was cut back by 0 bases and J by 9 bases.

The CDR3 loop is CASRQKAGEQYNEQFF. The CDR3 DNA follows: TGTGCCAGCAGGCAAAAGGCGGGAGAACAATACAATGAGCAGTTCTTC. V gene TRBV7-3 combines with J gene TRBJ2-1, with 7 bases that match TRBD2. J lost 4 bases, V lost 6 bases, and 12 bases had no gene match. The CDR3 runs 16 residues. Germline V lookup: CDR1 SGHTA, CDR2 FQGTGA.

There are a few counts of this clonotype. The chain joins TRBV7-3 to TRBJ2-7; 7 bases map to TRBD2. The CDR3 length is 15 residues. From germline, CDR1 is SGHTA and CDR2 FQGTGA. With 5 bases clipped from V and 4 bases from J, the junction kept 11 bases outside the gene matches. CDR3 coding DNA: TGTGCCAGCAGCGAAACGGCGGGGGACCCATACGAGCAGTACTTC. It is translated as CASSETAGDPYEQYF.

This clonotype has a count of ten or more. The chain links TRBV7-9 to TRBJ2-1, with D possibly matching TRBD1 (6 bases). Germline CDR1 and CDR2: SEHNR and FQNEAQ (reference sequence). Trimming left V 0 bases short and J 7 bases short, with 7 bases between. CDR3 length: 13 residues. The CDR3 DNA reads TGTGCCAGCAGCTTAGCGCAGGGGAATGAGCAGTTCTTC. Amino acid sequence: CASSLAQGNEQFF.

This clonotype appeared a few times. The chain links TRBV6-6 to TRBJ2-5, with 11 bases fitting TRBD1. Near its end, the DNA agrees better with TRBJ2-7, so the J call may be wrong. Germline V lookup: CDR1 MNHNY, CDR2 SVGAGI (reference sequence). The length of the CDR3 is 13 residues. The CDR3 DNA reads as TGTGCCAGCATCGGGACAGGGGGCTACGAGCAGTACTTC. Its translation: CASIGTGGYEQYF.

This clonotype was picked up a small number of times. V gene TRBV4-3 combines with J gene TRBJ2-1; 10 nucleotides agree with TRBD1. Germline CDR1 LGHNA, CDR2 YSLEER. This CDR3 region has 18 residues. Losses at the gene ends were 0 bases for V and 6 bases for J; bases not matched to a gene: 11. Written as DNA, the CDR3 is TGCGCCAGCAGCCAAGATACGACAGGGGGCGTAGGGGTCAATGAGCAGTTCTTC. Translation: CASSQDTTGGVGVNEQFF.

The CDR3 sequence: CASSPPTQANEKLFF. Here the CDR3 DNA reads TGTGCCAGCAGTCCCCCGACACAAGCTAATGAAAAACTGTTTTTT. This chain uses TRBV28 with TRBJ1-4; D ambiguous. Germline values: CDR1 MDHEN, CDR2 SYDVKM. CDR3 length equals 15 residues. V gave up 5 bases and J gave up 3 bases, with 13 bases separating them.

This clonotype was detected only a few times. The chain carries TRBV7-2 and TRBJ2-6, with D hard to call. V was shortened by 5 bases and J by 2 bases, with 10 bases between the two germline ends. The CDR3 has 15 residues. Germline lookup yields CDR1 SGHTA and CDR2 FQGNSA. CDR3 residues: CASSRPRAGANVLTF. The DNA of the CDR3 is TGTGCCAGCAGCCGGCCCAGAGCTGGGGCCAACGTCCTGACTTTC.

In its sample, this clonotype was seen a few times. This chain uses TRBV20-1 with TRBJ2-3, with D unresolved. The V gene lost 1 base and the J gene lost 0 bases, with 11 bases spanning the gap. CDR1 is DFQATT and CDR2 is SNEGSKA in the germline V gene (reference sequence). CDR3 length: 15 amino acids. CDR3 region: CSARGLDASTDTQYF. CDR3 nucleotides: TGCAGTGCTAGAGGTCTGGATGCTAGCACAGATACGCAGTATTTT.

The V call is TRBV7-2, the J call TRBJ2-1, with TRBD1 matching 10 bases. Germline trimming cut 4 bases from V and 9 bases from J; bases unmatched to any gene: 12. The CDR3 sequence is 16 residues long. CDR1 and CDR2 (germline): SGHTA, FQGNSA. The CDR3 loop reads CASSSTGTGVVGEQFF. The CDR3 coding sequence is TGTGCCAGCAGCTCTACCGGGACAGGGGTTGTGGGTGAGCAGTTCTTC.